The text below deals with one T cell receptor (beta chain). Profiling relied on immunoSEQ multiplex PCR, and the TCRdb table lists in-frame clones only, not all of them. The table shows about 120,000 clones, with more than 75% occurring only once. The data stem from a study of blood T cell repertoires in COVID-19. Study summary: Nucleic acid was either cDNA or gDNA, and it came from T cells, B-cell-depleted T cells, or PBMCs.

This CDR3 contains 13 residues. With 7 bases removed from V and 0 bases from J, the gap between germline ends came to 10 bases. The germline gives CDR1 MDHEN, CDR2 SYDVKM. Source material: peripheral blood. This TCR derives from a man aged 60 to 75 with acute or convalescent COVID-19. This chain uses TRBV28 with TRBJ2-7; D remains unclear. The DNA for the CDR3 is TGTGCCAGCAATCCCCAAAACTCCTACGAGCAGTACTTC. It translates to CASNPQNSYEQYF.